The clone carrying this TCR beta chain was seen just once. In germline, CDR1 is SNHLY, CDR2 FYNNEI. V was trimmed by 2 bases and J by 6 bases, leaving 16 bases between them. The CDR3 is 15 residues long. Clones were sequenced by immunoSEQ multiplex PCR, and TCRdb holds only the in-frame ones, with some missing. The sample has about 130,000 clones; more than 75% are singletons. This record comes from a study of blood T cell repertoires in COVID-19. Study-level information: Material from acute and convalescent COVID-19 was sourced from the United States, Italy and Spain. T cells, B-cell-depleted T cells, or PBMCs provided the cDNA or gDNA that served as material.

Input material: peripheral blood. The source of this sequence is a man between 50 and 59 years old with active COVID-19. The chain has TRBV2 and TRBJ1-1, with D possibly being TRBD1 (5 bases). This CDR3 reads CASSEMGGNIAEAFF. Written as DNA, the CDR3 is TGTGCCAGCAGTGAAATGGGGGGTAATATAGCTGAAGCTTTCTTT.